This T cell receptor (beta chain) appears in the sequencing data of a study of blood T cells in healthy people across ages. The CDR3 totals 14 residues. Between the trimmed V and J ends, which lost 7 bases and 8 bases, there was a span of 20 bases. Germline V gene sequence: CDR1 SNHLY, CDR2 FYNNEI. This clonotype was seen only a few times. The target antigen is unknown. Notes on the study in general: Roughly linear declines in TCR beta diversity per million T cells occurred with age.

The authors ran a second PCR of roughly 6 to 12 cycles using a sample-barcoded 5' primer and a J-beta primer mix. TCRdb called the 5' RACE reads again in MiXCR, with one record for every CDR3 protein. The sample records 920,000 or so distinct CDR3 sequences, less than 50% being singletons. The rearrangement links TRBV2 to TRBJ1-2; no clear D gene. The sample comprised blood. This TCR derives from a woman aged 55 to 70 in good health. CDR3 in DNA: TGTGCCAGCACACTGATCGAGGGAGGAGAGGGCTACACCTTC. Its protein product is CASTLIEGGEGYTF.